This T cell receptor (beta chain) was retrieved from a study of T cells in Graves' hyperthyroidism and ophthalmopathy. Amplification of TCR beta CDR3 regions used RNA as the template. The HTBI primer set was used in a first-round RT-PCR of the TCR CDR3. Via MiXCR, TCRdb re-called the multiplex PCR reads, giving one row per CDR3 protein. Here the sample spans 300,000 to 400,000 distinct CDR3 sequences, over 11% being singletons. The germline V gene has CDR1 SGHRS and CDR2 YFSETQ. Trimming shortened V by 1 base and J by 9 bases, and 20 bases separated the two germline ends. The CDR3 has 16 amino acids. This clonotype was counted many times. Patients showing uncontrolled infection, other autoimmune disease, pregnancy or lactation were ineligible.

The chain has TRBV5-1 and TRBJ2-1; a weak D match, TRBD2 (6 bases). The receptor's source is a woman aged 60-75 years with Graves' hyperthyroidism. The sample comprised blood. Written as DNA, the CDR3 is TGCGCCAGCAGCTTGACTAGCTTCCCGAAAGGGGCTGAGCAGTTCTTC. Amino acids: CASSLTSFPKGAEQFF.